The clone carrying this T cell receptor (beta chain) was found many times. Its antigen is unknown. In TCRdb, the multiplex PCR reads were re-called with MiXCR into one record per CDR3 protein. The sample contains 50,000 to 65,000 distinct CDR3 sequences, roughly 39% of which appear only once. CDR1 is SGHAT and CDR2 is FQNNGV in the germline V gene. The CDR3 loop spans 15 amino acids. The ends lost 0 bases at V and 7 bases at J; junction bases unmatched: 6. This record comes from a study of breast tumors, draining lymph nodes, adjacent tissues. General study points: Compared with lymph nodes, tumors were less diverse; compared with nontumor tissue, more. Luminal-like breast cancer showed significantly higher tumor–nontumor repertoire similarity than basal-like.

The receptor comes from a female donor with breast cancer. Some clones in this sample may be carry-over from other donors' samples. Source material: breast tumor tissue. V and J are TRBV11-2 and TRBJ2-1; TRBD1 aligns across 7 bases. CDR3: CASSLETGVRNEQFF. In DNA form, the CDR3 reads TGTGCCAGCAGCTTAGAAACAGGGGTGAGGAATGAGCAGTTCTTC.